One and the same sample provided the 18 T cell receptor beta chains below, sequenced in a study of early T cells in non-severe SARS-CoV-2 infection. MiXCR, run by TCRdb on the 5' RACE reads, gives a single entry per CDR3 protein. This sample has some 40,000 distinct CDR3 sequences; roughly 5% occur once, and the top ten carry about 5%. The sample consisted of whole blood. These receptors all come from an adult who was a healthcare worker with PCR-confirmed SARS-CoV-2 infection or an uninfected control (not recorded which).

This clonotype has more than one count but fewer than ten. For the CDR3, the DNA is TGCGCCAGCAGCTTGTGGGGACAGGAAGGTTCACCCCTCCACTTT. Amino acids: CASSLWGQEGSPLHF. The chain couples TRBV5-1 to TRBJ1-6; 8 nucleotides agree with TRBD1. Germline V lookup: CDR1 SGHRS, CDR2 YFSETQ. The trim removed 1 base at V and 9 bases at J, leaving 6 bases unmatched. The CDR3 is 15 residues long. Filled out from reference TRBV5-1 and TRBJ1-6, the complete variable domain reads KAGVTQTPRYLIKTRGQQVTLSCSPISGHRSVSWYQQTPGQGLQFLFEYFSETQRNKGNFPGRFSGRQFSNSRSEMNVSTLELGDSALYLCASSLWGQEGSPLHFGNGTRLTVT.

This clonotype has only a few counts. This chain joins TRBV20-1 and TRBJ2-1; TRBD2 matches 10 bases. From germline, CDR1 is DFQATT and CDR2 SNEGSKA (reference sequence). The CDR3 length is 13 residues. CDR3 coding DNA: TGCACCGCCCCTCTAGCGGGAGAAGCTGAGCAGTTCTTC. Amino acid sequence: CTAPLAGEAEQFF.

At least ten counts were recorded for this clonotype. The rearrangement joins TRBV7-6 to TRBJ2-1; 12 positions agree with TRBD2. Germline-derived CDR1 and CDR2 are SGHVS and FNYEAQ. The CDR3 sequence is 21 residues long. V dropped 5 bases and J dropped 0; count of bases not matched to a gene: 17. DNA of the CDR3: TGTGCCAGCAGCGAAAGACCAAGACTAGCGGGAGCGGGTAGCTCCTACAATGAGCAGTTCTTC. Translating gives CASSERPRLAGAGSSYNEQFF.

At least ten counts were recorded for this clonotype. This chain connects TRBV3-1 to TRBJ2-2, with 7 bases fitting TRBD2. The CDR3 is 11 residues long. The V gene's germline CDR1 is LGHDT and CDR2 YNNKEL (reference sequence). With 10 bases clipped from V and 6 bases from J, the junction kept 2 bases outside the gene matches. CDR3 amino acids: CATAGAGELFF. DNA of the CDR3: TGTGCCACTGCGGGAGCCGGGGAGCTGTTTTTT.

This chain joins TRBV5-1 and TRBJ2-3; a weak D match, TRBD2 (6 bases). The CDR3 contains 16 residues. Trimming cost V 4 bases and J 2 bases, with 17 bases left between them. The germline V gene has CDR1 SGHRS and CDR2 YFSETQ. The CDR3 loop reads CASSRGLGAITDTQYF. The CDR3, as DNA: TGCGCCAGCAGCCGGGGACTCGGCGCAATCACAGATACGCAGTATTTT. The complete variable domain, with remaining parts taken from reference TRBV5-1 and TRBJ2-3, reads KAGVTQTPRYLIKTRGQQVTLSCSPISGHRSVSWYQQTPGQGLQFLFEYFSETQRNKGNFPGRFSGRQFSNSRSEMNVSTLELGDSALYLCASSRGLGAITDTQYFGPGTRLTVL.

The rearrangement uses TRBV6-2 or TRBV6-3 and TRBJ2-7; a weak D match, TRBD1 (5 bases). CDR1 MNHEY and CDR2 SVGEGT come from the germline V gene. V lost 2 bases to trimming and J lost 0 bases, with 8 bases between them. This CDR3 is built from 14 residues. The CDR3 coding sequence is TGTGCCAGCAGTTACCAGGGTCCCTCCTACGAGCAGTACTTC. Translation: CASSYQGPSYEQYF.

This clonotype has just a few counts. This chain connects TRBV6-6 to TRBJ2-7, with 10 bases aligning to TRBD2. V shed 7 bases, J shed 3 bases, and the junction held 9 bases outside the gene matches. There are 15 residues in the CDR3. Germline lookup yields CDR1 MNHNY and CDR2 SVGAGI (reference sequence). The DNA of the CDR3 is TGTGCCAGCACCCCGGCTAGCGGGAGTTTCTACGAGCAGTACTTC. Translation gives CASTPASGSFYEQYF.

This clonotype was observed many times. The rearrangement links TRBV18 to TRBJ2-1; TRBD1 aligns across 7 bases. CDR3 size: 11 residues. Germline CDR1 reads KGHSH; CDR2 reads LQKENI. V trimming: 6 bases; J trimming: 10 bases; junction bases outside the gene matches: 3. DNA for the CDR3: TGTGCCAGCTCGCTACAGGGGGAGCAGTTCTTC. Translating it yields CASSLQGEQFF.

This clonotype turned up a few times. J is TRBJ2-1 and V is TRBV20-1; D remains unclear. This CDR3 has 14 residues. Germline V lookup: CDR1 DFQATT, CDR2 SNEGSKA (reference sequence). V was clipped by 1 base and J by 0 bases, with 7 bases between them. The CDR3 DNA sequence: TGCAGTGCTAGAGCGGTTAGCTCCTACAATGAGCAGTTCTTC. Amino acids: CSARAVSSYNEQFF.

This clonotype was picked up many times. The rearrangement joins TRBV3-1 to TRBJ2-7, with 12 bases aligning to TRBD2. Germline V gene sequence: CDR1 LGHDT, CDR2 YNNKEL (reference sequence). The CDR3 has 15 amino acids. With 6 bases clipped from V and 2 bases from J, the junction kept 5 bases outside the gene matches. The chain's CDR3 is CASSNLAGGTYEQYF. CDR3 in DNA: TGTGCCAGCAGTAACCTAGCGGGAGGGACCTACGAGCAGTACTTC.

This clonotype was seen a few times. The CDR3 region has the DNA TGCAGTGCTACCCCTCAGGGTGGCACTGAAGCTTTCTTT. Protein product: CSATPQGGTEAFF. The chain links TRBV20-1 to TRBJ1-1, with a tentative D call TRBD1 (5 bases). V lost 4 bases, J lost 4 bases, and 13 bases lay in between. Germline-derived CDR1 and CDR2 are DFQATT and SNEGSKA (reference sequence). CDR3 length equals 13 residues.

This clonotype has ten or more counts. The J gene is TRBJ2-3, the V gene TRBV2; 12 positions agree with TRBD2. CDR3 size: 16 residues. The germline gives CDR1 SNHLY, CDR2 FYNNEI. V gave up 3 bases and J gave up 0 bases; unmatched junction bases: 1. CDR3 sequence: CASSDGTSGSTDTQYF. CDR3 coding DNA: TGTGCCAGCAGTGATGGGACTAGCGGGAGCACAGATACGCAGTATTTT.

This clonotype was observed at least ten times. The rearrangement joins TRBV5-4 to TRBJ2-5, with TRBD1 matching 9 bases. The CDR3 has 13 amino acids. CDR1 is SGHNT, CDR2 YYREEE, per germline (reference sequence). Losses at the gene ends were 3 bases for V and 4 bases for J; bases not matched to a gene: 1. This CDR3 reads CASSWDRVETQYF. The CDR3 bases are TGTGCCAGCAGCTGGGACAGGGTAGAGACCCAGTACTTC.

This clonotype was counted at least ten times. The chain joins TRBV7-9 to TRBJ2-5; D unclear. The CDR3 consists of 12 residues. Germline assignment: CDR1 SEHNR and CDR2 FQNEAQ (reference sequence). Trimming stripped 5 bases from V and 5 bases from J, with 9 bases between. The CDR3 spells CASSPGYETQYF. The CDR3 nucleotides are TGTGCCAGCAGCCCCGGGTACGAGACCCAGTACTTC.

Many counts were recorded for this clonotype. This chain uses TRBV10-2 with TRBJ1-6; 10 bases are shared with TRBD1. The CDR3 runs to 15 residues. Germline values: CDR1 WSHSY, CDR2 SAAADI. Unmatched junction bases numbered 9, after V lost 5 bases and J lost 11 bases. CDR3 nucleotides: TGCGCCAGCAGTTCACCGGGACAGGGGATTCCACCCCTCCACTTT. Translation: CASSSPGQGIPPLHF.

This clonotype has a count of ten or more. The chain uses TRBV7-8 and TRBJ1-1, with 8 bases identical to TRBD1. V was clipped by 6 bases and J by 7 bases; unmatched bases: 10. Germline V gene data show CDR1 as SGHVS and CDR2 as FQNEAQ. The CDR3 consists of 14 residues. The CDR3 sequence: CASRNPAGGGEAFF. For the CDR3, the DNA is TGTGCCAGCAGAAATCCGGCAGGGGGCGGTGAAGCTTTCTTT.

At least ten counts were recorded for this clonotype. The chain joins TRBV6-7 to TRBJ2-1; D perhaps matches TRBD2 (6 bases). TRBV6-7 is marked as an open reading frame, function uncertain. Trimming cost V 6 bases and J 5 bases, with 17 bases left between them. This CDR3 spans 15 amino acids. The CDR3 loop reads CASRLRRERNNEQFF. CDR3 nucleotide sequence: TGTGCCAGCAGACTACGACGGGAGCGCAACAATGAGCAGTTCTTC.

This clonotype was picked up many times. The chain is built from TRBV29-1 and TRBJ2-7; D is undetermined. The CDR3 is made up of 14 amino acids. Trimming shortened V by 4 bases and J by 0 bases, and 13 bases separated the two germline ends. Per germline, CDR1 SQVTM and CDR2 ANQGSEA. In nucleotides, the CDR3 is TGCAGCGTTGGTGGTAAGGGTGGCTCCTACGAGCAGTACTTC. Encoded protein: CSVGGKGGSYEQYF.